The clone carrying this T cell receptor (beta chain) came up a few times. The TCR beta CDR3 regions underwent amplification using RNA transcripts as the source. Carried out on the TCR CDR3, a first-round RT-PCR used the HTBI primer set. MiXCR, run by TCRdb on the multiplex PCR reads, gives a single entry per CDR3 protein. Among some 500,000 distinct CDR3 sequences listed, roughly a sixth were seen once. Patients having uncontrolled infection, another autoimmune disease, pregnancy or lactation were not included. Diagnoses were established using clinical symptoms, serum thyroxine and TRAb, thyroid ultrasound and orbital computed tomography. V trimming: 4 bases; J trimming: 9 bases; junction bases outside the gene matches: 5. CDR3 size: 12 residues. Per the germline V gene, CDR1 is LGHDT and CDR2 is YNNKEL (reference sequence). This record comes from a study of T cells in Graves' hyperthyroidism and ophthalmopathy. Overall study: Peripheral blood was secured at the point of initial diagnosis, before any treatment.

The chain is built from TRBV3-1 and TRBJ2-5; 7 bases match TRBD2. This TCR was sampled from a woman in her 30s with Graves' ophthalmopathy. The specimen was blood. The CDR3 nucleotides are TGTGCCAGCAGCCGACAACGGGGGGCCCAGTACTTC. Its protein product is CASSRQRGAQYF.